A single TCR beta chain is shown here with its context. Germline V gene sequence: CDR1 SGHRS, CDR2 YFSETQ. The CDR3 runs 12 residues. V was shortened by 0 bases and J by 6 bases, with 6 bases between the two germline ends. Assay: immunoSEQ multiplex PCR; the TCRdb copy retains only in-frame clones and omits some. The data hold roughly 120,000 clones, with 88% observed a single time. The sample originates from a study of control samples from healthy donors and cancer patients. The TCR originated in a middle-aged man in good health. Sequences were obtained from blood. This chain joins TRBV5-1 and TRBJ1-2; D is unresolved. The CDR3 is CASSLVGHGYTF. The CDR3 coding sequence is TGCGCCAGCAGCTTGGTAGGGCATGGCTACACCTTC.